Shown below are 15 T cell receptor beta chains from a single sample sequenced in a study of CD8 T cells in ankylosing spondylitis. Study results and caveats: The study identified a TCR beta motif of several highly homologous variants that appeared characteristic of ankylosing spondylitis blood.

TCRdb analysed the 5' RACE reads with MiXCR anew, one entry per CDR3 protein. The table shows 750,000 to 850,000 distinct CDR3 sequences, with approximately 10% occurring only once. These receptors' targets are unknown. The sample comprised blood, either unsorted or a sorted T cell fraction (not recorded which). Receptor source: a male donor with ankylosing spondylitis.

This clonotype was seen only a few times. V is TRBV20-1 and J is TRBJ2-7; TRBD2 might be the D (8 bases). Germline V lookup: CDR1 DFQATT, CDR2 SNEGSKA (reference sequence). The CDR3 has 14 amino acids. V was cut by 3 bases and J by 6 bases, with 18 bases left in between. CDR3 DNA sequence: TGCAGTGCTAGCGTAAGGGACAGCGGGAGCGAGCAGTACTTC. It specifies CSASVRDSGSEQYF.

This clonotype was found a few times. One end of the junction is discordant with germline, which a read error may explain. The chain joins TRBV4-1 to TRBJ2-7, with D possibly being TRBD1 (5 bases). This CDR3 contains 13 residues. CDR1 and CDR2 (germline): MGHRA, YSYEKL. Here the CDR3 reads CASSLSRAYEQYF. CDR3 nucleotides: TGTGCCAGCAGCTTAAGCAGGGCCTACGAGCAGTACTTC.

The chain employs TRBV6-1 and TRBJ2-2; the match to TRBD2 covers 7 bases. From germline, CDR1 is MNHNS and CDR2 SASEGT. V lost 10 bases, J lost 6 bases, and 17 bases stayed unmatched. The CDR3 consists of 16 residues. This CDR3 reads CATHPRGVYLPGELFF. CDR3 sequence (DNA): TGTGCCACCCACCCTCGGGGGGTGTACCTCCCCGGGGAGCTGTTTTTT.

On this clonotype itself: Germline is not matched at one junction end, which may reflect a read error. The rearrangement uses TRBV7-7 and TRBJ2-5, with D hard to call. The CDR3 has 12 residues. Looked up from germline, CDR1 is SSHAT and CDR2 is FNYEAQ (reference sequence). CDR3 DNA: TGTGCTAGCAGCCGGACGGCAGAGACCCAGTACTTC. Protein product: CASSRTAETQYF. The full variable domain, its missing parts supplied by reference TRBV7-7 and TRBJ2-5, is GAGVSQSPRYKVTKRGQDVTLRCDPISSHATLYWYQQALGQGPEFLTYFNYEAQPDKSGLPSDRFSAERPEGSISTLTIQRTEQRDSAMYRCASSRTAETQYFGPGTRLLVL.

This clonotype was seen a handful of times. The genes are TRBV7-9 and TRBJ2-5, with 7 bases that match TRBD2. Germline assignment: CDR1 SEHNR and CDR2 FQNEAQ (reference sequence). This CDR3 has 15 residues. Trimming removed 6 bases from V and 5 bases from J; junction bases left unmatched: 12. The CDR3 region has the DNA TGTGCCAGCAGTCCCGGACTAGTACTTCTCGAGACCCAGTACTTC. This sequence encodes CASSPGLVLLETQYF.

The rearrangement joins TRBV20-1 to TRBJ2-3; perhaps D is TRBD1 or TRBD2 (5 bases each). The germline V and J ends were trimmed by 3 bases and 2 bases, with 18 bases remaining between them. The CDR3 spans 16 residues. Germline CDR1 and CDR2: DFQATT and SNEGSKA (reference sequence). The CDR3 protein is CSARGNGARDTDTQYF. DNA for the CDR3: TGCAGTGCTAGGGGGAATGGGGCCCGGGACACAGATACGCAGTATTTT.

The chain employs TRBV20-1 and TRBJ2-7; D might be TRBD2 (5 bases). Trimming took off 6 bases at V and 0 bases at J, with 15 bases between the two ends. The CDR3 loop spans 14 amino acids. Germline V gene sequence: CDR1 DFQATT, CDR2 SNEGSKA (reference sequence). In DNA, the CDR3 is TGCAGTGCCAGCGGAGCGTTCAGCTCCTACGAGCAGTACTTC. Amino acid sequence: CSASGAFSSYEQYF.

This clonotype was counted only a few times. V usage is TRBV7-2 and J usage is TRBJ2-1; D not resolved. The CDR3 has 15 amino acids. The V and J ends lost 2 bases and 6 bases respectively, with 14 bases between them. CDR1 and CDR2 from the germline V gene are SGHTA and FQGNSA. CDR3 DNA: TGTGCCAGCAGCTTATATGGGTCGGCGTTCAATGAGCAGTTCTTC. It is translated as CASSLYGSAFNEQFF.

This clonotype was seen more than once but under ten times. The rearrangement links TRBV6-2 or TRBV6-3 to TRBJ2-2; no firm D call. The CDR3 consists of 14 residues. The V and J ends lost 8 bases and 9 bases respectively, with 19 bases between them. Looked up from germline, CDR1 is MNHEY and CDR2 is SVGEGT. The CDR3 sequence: CASWADNDERELFF. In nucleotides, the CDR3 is TGTGCCAGCTGGGCAGACAACGATGAACGGGAGCTGTTTTTT.

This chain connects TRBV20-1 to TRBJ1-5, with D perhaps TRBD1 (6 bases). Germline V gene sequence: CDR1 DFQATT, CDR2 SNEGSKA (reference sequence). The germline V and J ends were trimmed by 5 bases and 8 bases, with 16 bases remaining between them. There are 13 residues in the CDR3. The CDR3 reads CSALTGPWEPQHF. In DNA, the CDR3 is TGCAGTGCTCTTACAGGGCCTTGGGAGCCCCAGCATTTT.

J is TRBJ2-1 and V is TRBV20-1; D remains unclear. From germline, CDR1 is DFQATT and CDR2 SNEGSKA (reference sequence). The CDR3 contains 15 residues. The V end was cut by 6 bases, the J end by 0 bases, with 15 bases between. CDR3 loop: CSADAARSSYNEQFF. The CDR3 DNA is TGCAGTGCCGATGCAGCCCGGAGCTCCTACAATGAGCAGTTCTTC.

This CDR3 reads CASSLSGTGYTEAFF. The DNA of the CDR3 is TGCGCCAGCAGCTTGTCAGGGACAGGGTACACTGAAGCTTTCTTT. The rearrangement uses TRBV5-1 and TRBJ1-1; 9 nucleotides agree with TRBD1. The CDR3 covers 15 residues. With V trimmed by 1 base and J by 3 bases, 4 bases remained unmatched. CDR1 and CDR2 (germline): SGHRS, YFSETQ.

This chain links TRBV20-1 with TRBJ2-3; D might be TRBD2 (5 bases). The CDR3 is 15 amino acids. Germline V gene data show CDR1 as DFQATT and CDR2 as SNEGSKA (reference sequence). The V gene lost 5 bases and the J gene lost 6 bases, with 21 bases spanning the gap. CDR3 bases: TGCAGTGCTGGTGACCTCAATCTTCGGAGGGATACGCAGTATTTT. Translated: CSAGDLNLRRDTQYF.

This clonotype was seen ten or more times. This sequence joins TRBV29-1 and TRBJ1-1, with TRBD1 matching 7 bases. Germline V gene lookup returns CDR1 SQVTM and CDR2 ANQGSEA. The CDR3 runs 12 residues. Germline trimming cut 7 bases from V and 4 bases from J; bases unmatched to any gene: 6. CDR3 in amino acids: CSARGVGTEAFF. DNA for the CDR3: TGCAGCGCCAGGGGGGTAGGCACTGAAGCTTTCTTT. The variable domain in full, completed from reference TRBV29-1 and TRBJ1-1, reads SAVISQKPSRDICQRGTSLTIQCQVDSQVTMMFWYRQQPGQSLTLIATANQGSEATYESGFVIDKFPISRPNLTFSTLTVSNMSPEDSSIYLCSARGVGTEAFFGQGTRLTVV.

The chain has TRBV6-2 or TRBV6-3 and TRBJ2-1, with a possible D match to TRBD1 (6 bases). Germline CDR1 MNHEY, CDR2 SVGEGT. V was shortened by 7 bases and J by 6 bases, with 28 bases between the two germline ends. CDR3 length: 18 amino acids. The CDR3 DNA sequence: TGTGCCAGCACTTCAAACCCTAGGGGCAGGGGATTTCGCAATGAGCAGTTCTTC. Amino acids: CASTSNPRGRGFRNEQFF.